Each of the 21 T cell receptor beta chains below was sequenced from the same sample in a study of cytomegalovirus exposure and HLA in healthy donors. Primers: 60 Vbeta forward and 13 Jbeta reverse. Clones were sequenced by immunoSEQ multiplex PCR, and TCRdb holds only the in-frame ones, with some missing. The table has about 130,000 clones, roughly 80% seen once. The sample taken for sequencing was PBMCs. All receptors derive from a woman aged 45-65 years in good health and CMV-seronegative.

This rearrangement joins TRBV27 to TRBJ2-1; 9 bases agree with TRBD2. J was trimmed by 4 bases and V by 0 bases; bases with no gene match: 1. The CDR3 is 15 amino acids. Germline CDR1 MNHEY, CDR2 SMNVEV (reference sequence). The DNA of the CDR3 is TGTGCCAGCAGTTTATCACTAGCGGGTTACAATGAGCAGTTCTTC. Encoded protein: CASSLSLAGYNEQFF.

On this clone: The junction departs from germline at one end; a sequencing error may be responsible. This chain joins TRBV6-5 and TRBJ2-1; TRBD1 matches at 7 bases. In germline, CDR1 is MNHEY, CDR2 SVGAGI. The CDR3 length is 15 residues. The CDR3 here is CASSSRDSPYNEQFF. The CDR3 DNA follows: TGTGCTAGCAGTTCCCGGGACAGTCCCTACAATGAGCAGTTCTTC.

This clone has just a few counts. The chain links TRBV5-4 to TRBJ1-5; no firm D call. V was cut by 0 bases and J by 9 bases, with 13 bases left in between. The CDR3 extends over 14 amino acids. The germline gives CDR1 SGHNT, CDR2 YYREEE (reference sequence). CDR3 sequence: CASSLGEGRGPQHF. CDR3 nucleotides: TGTGCCAGCAGCTTGGGTGAAGGGAGAGGGCCCCAGCATTTT.

The V call is TRBV28, the J call TRBJ1-5; D perhaps matches TRBD1 (5 bases). The V gene's germline CDR1 is MDHEN and CDR2 SYDVKM. The V end was cut by 3 bases, the J end by 3 bases, with 12 bases between. The CDR3 sequence is 15 residues long. CDR3 sequence: CASSLVSGINQPQHF. CDR3 nucleotides: TGTGCCAGCAGTTTGGTTTCAGGGATCAATCAGCCCCAGCATTTT.

This clone occurred a few times. The V call is TRBV6-4, the J call TRBJ1-1, with D unresolved. CDR3 length: 15 residues. CDR1 and CDR2 (germline): MRHNA, SNTAGT. V was shortened by 3 bases and J by 2 bases, with 13 bases between the two germline ends. The chain's CDR3 is CASSENFGLNTEAFF. The CDR3 nucleotides are TGTGCCAGCAGTGAAAACTTCGGACTAAACACTGAAGCTTTCTTT.

This clone has only a few counts. This chain joins TRBV2 and TRBJ2-2; D unresolved. The V gene lost 3 bases and the J gene lost 3 bases, with 5 bases spanning the gap. Per the germline V gene, CDR1 is SNHLY and CDR2 is FYNNEI. The CDR3 is 13 amino acids. This CDR3 reads CASSEQYTGELFF. CDR3 nucleotide sequence: TGTGCCAGCAGTGAGCAGTACACCGGGGAGCTGTTTTTT.

The rearrangement joins TRBV27 to TRBJ1-5; a possible D gene is TRBD1 (6 bases). The germline V gene encodes CDR1 MNHEY and CDR2 SMNVEV (reference sequence). The CDR3 consists of 14 residues. Trimming took 5 bases from V and 6 from J, leaving 14 bases between them. CDR3 sequence: CASSPQGGGQPQHF. The CDR3 nucleotides are TGTGCCAGCAGTCCACAGGGCGGGGGTCAGCCCCAGCATTTT.

This clone was found once. The chain has TRBV28 and TRBJ1-2; D is perhaps TRBD1 (5 bases). Trimming removed 3 bases from V and 4 bases from J, with 12 bases in between. Germline assignment: CDR1 MDHEN and CDR2 SYDVKM. The length of the CDR3 is 14 residues. This chain's CDR3 is CASSLGRLFYGYTF. The CDR3 DNA sequence: TGTGCCAGCAGTTTGGGGCGCCTTTTCTATGGCTACACCTTC.

The chain employs TRBV30 and TRBJ2-5; 7 positions match TRBD1. The end of the DNA fits TRBJ2-7 better, so the J call may be wrong. Looked up from germline, CDR1 is GTSNPN and CDR2 is SVGIG (reference sequence). The CDR3 is 12 residues long. The chain's CDR3 is CAGDSSSYEQYF. The CDR3 DNA reads as TGTGCCGGGGACAGCTCCTCCTACGAGCAGTACTTC.

This chain joins TRBV7-9 and TRBJ2-7, with 7 bases identical to TRBD1. From germline, CDR1 is SEHNR and CDR2 FQNEAQ (reference sequence). The CDR3 length is 13 residues. The V gene end was trimmed by 2 bases and the J gene end by 6 bases; junction bases not matched to a gene: 4. The CDR3 DNA is TGTGCCAGCAGCTTACAGGGGGTATGCGAGCAGTACTTC. Translating gives CASSLQGVCEQYF.

The V call is TRBV25-1, the J call TRBJ2-1; 7 nucleotides match TRBD2. The CDR3 is 14 residues long. After removal of 6 bases from V and 2 bases from J, the junction contained 4 bases not matched to a gene. Germline lookup yields CDR1 MGHDK and CDR2 SYGVNS. The CDR3 DNA is TGTGCCAGCAGCACCGGGACTACCTACAATGAGCAGTTCTTC. It specifies CASSTGTTYNEQFF.

The V and J genes are TRBV6-5 and TRBJ1-6, with 8 bases that match TRBD1. The CDR3 consists of 14 residues. V shed 6 bases, J shed 10 bases, and the junction held 8 bases outside the gene matches. CDR1 is MNHEY, CDR2 SVGAGI, per germline. The CDR3 protein is CASRRAGGVSPLHF. CDR3 bases: TGTGCCAGCAGGCGGGCAGGGGGCGTATCACCCCTCCACTTT.

V is TRBV27 and J is TRBJ2-2; D is possibly TRBD1 (5 bases). The CDR3 runs to 12 residues. CDR1 is MNHEY and CDR2 is SMNVEV in the germline V gene (reference sequence). Deletions cut 5 bases from V and 5 bases from J, with 6 bases between. The CDR3 reads CASSHRTGELFF. In DNA form, the CDR3 reads TGTGCCAGCAGTCACAGGACCGGGGAGCTGTTTTTT.

This chain links TRBV19 with TRBJ2-5; TRBD1 matches 7 bases. The CDR3 runs to 14 residues. Germline CDR1 reads LNHDA; CDR2 reads SQIVND (reference sequence). J lost 5 bases, V lost 4 bases, and 7 bases had no gene match. As DNA, the CDR3 is TGTGCCAGTAGTACTGTAGGGGGCTGGGAGACCCAGTACTTC. Translation: CASSTVGGWETQYF.

Only a few counts were recorded for this clone. V is TRBV5-1 and J is TRBJ1-3; a weak D match, TRBD1 (5 bases). Germline loops: CDR1 SGHRS, CDR2 YFSETQ. The V end was cut by 3 bases, the J end by 2 bases, with 9 bases between. This CDR3 has 14 residues. CDR3 sequence: CASSCPGTGNTIYF. The CDR3 DNA reads TGCGCCAGCAGCTGTCCAGGGACTGGAAACACCATATATTTT.

This clone was seen a handful of times. The genes are TRBV7-9 and TRBJ2-7; 10 bases are shared with TRBD1. CDR1 is SEHNR, CDR2 FQNEAQ, per germline (reference sequence). Unmatched junction bases numbered 7, after V lost 5 bases and J lost 3 bases. There are 15 residues in the CDR3. Here the CDR3 reads CASSPRTGGVYEQYF. CDR3 nucleotide sequence: TGTGCCAGCAGCCCGCGGACAGGGGGTGTCTACGAGCAGTACTTC.

Points on this clone: At one of its ends the junction is not consistent with the germline gene, which may arise from a read error. The rearrangement joins TRBV7-9 to TRBJ2-4; a weak D match, TRBD2 (6 bases). CDR1 SEHNR and CDR2 FQNEAQ come from the germline V gene (reference sequence). The CDR3 has 12 residues. CDR3 nucleotides: TGTTCCAGCAGCCCTAACTCGGACTATCAGTACTTC. It yields the protein CSSSPNSDYQYF.

V usage is TRBV7-2 and J usage is TRBJ1-3, with D unclear. Germline-derived CDR1 and CDR2 are SGHTA and FQGNSA. This CDR3 is built from 10 residues. Trimming removed 8 bases from V and 5 bases from J, with 4 bases in between. Here the CDR3 reads CASYRNTIYF. The CDR3 nucleotides are TGTGCCAGCTACAGAAACACCATATATTTT.

The V call is TRBV10-3, the J call TRBJ2-1; D remains unclear. The CDR3 spans 15 residues. Looked up from germline, CDR1 is ENHRY and CDR2 is SYGVKD. V was cut by 3 bases and J by 0 bases, with 9 bases left in between. This CDR3 is CAISDTTTSYNEQFF. The DNA for the CDR3 is TGTGCCATCAGTGATACAACCACCTCCTACAATGAGCAGTTCTTC.

The V and J genes are TRBV6-1 and TRBJ1-1, with D tentatively TRBD1 (5 bases). The V and J ends lost 4 bases and 2 bases respectively, with 8 bases between them. The CDR3 loop spans 13 amino acids. Germline values: CDR1 MNHNS, CDR2 SASEGT. The CDR3 reads CASSAGENTEAFF. For the CDR3, the DNA is TGTGCCAGCAGTGCGGGGGAAAACACTGAAGCTTTCTTT.

The chain recombines TRBV5-1 with TRBJ1-1; D not resolved. This CDR3 region has 14 residues. The ends were cut back, 0 bases at V and 1 base at J, with 7 bases in the middle. The germline gives CDR1 SGHRS, CDR2 YFSETQ. The CDR3 reads CASSLGETNTEAFF. In nucleotides, the CDR3 is TGCGCCAGCAGCTTGGGGGAGACGAACACTGAAGCTTTCTTT.